A single T cell receptor (beta chain) is shown here with its context. Its target is unknown. Specimens carried about 0.85-11 million cryopreserved PBMC before DNA extraction. This specimen comes from a study of long-term antiretroviral therapy in people with HIV. The authors ran the immunoSEQ assay, v3.0, at survey level. TCRdb's table, derived via immunoSEQ multiplex PCR, lists solely in-frame clones and lacks some. The sample has 25,000 to 35,000 clones, about 96% seen once; the top ten hold roughly 7.3%. CDR3 length: 13 amino acids. Germline assignment: CDR1 SGHRS and CDR2 YFSETQ. After removal of 3 bases from V and 5 bases from J, the junction contained 2 bases not matched to a gene. Study-level findings and limits: The study found that diversity rose after ART but stayed below transplant donor controls.

The chain recombines TRBV5-1 with TRBJ2-7; 10 positions agree with TRBD1. The receptor was isolated from a man aged 30 to 45 with HIV. Material: unsorted PBMCs, obtained 5.3 years after starting antiretroviral therapy. The CDR3 region has the DNA TGCGCCAGCAGCTCCGGGACAGGGGACGAGCAGTACTTC. Translating it yields CASSSGTGDEQYF.